The 9 T cell receptor beta chains presented below share a single source sample, sequenced in a study of blood T cell repertoires in COVID-19. Method: immunoSEQ multiplex PCR; TCRdb's copy keeps in-frame clones and lacks some. The table has approximately 50,000 clones, approximately 85% seen once; the top ten hold roughly 15%. Sequenced: peripheral blood. These receptor sequences come from a human donor in a cohort sampled during active COVID-19.

This chain joins TRBV4-2 and TRBJ2-5, with D perhaps TRBD1 (5 bases). CDR1 LGHNA and CDR2 YNFKEQ come from the germline V gene. The CDR3 is 15 residues long. V was shortened by 1 base and J by 7 bases, with 16 bases between the two germline ends. As DNA, the CDR3 is TGTGCCAGCAGCCAAGTCCCTGGGGCGACGGCGACCCAGTACTTC. Its protein is CASSQVPGATATQYF.

The V call is TRBV4-2, the J call TRBJ2-7; no clear D. The length of the CDR3 is 15 residues. Looked up from germline, CDR1 is LGHNA and CDR2 is YNFKEQ. Deletions cut 0 bases from V and 0 bases from J, with 9 bases between. The CDR3 DNA reads as TGTGCCAGCAGCCAAGAACGAACAGCCTCCTACGAGCAGTACTTC. It translates to CASSQERTASYEQYF.

This clone was seen only once. The J gene is TRBJ1-3, the V gene TRBV7-9, with D hard to call. This CDR3 comprises 15 residues. The germline gives CDR1 SEHNR, CDR2 FQNEAQ (reference sequence). Trimming removed 1 base at V and 1 base at J, with 8 bases between. CDR3 amino acids: CASSLVEGSGNTIYF. CDR3 DNA sequence: TGTGCCAGCAGCTTAGTTGAGGGTTCTGGAAACACCATATATTTT.

This chain uses TRBV3-1 (or the pseudogene TRBV3-2) with TRBJ2-3; no reliable D call. The CDR3 length is 14 residues. The germline V gene encodes CDR1 LGHDT and CDR2 YNNKEL (reference sequence). Trimming cost V 1 base and J 4 bases, with 9 bases left between them. The CDR3: CASSQGLNADTQYF. In nucleotides, the CDR3 is TGTGCCAGCAGCCAAGGACTGAACGCAGATACGCAGTATTTT.

The rearrangement links TRBV9 to TRBJ1-3, with a weak D call TRBD1 (6 bases). The V and J ends lost 0 bases and 4 bases respectively, with 14 bases between them. Germline V lookup: CDR1 SGDLS, CDR2 YYNGEE. The CDR3 sequence is 16 residues long. The CDR3 region has the DNA TGTGCCAGCAGCGTAGAGGGGGGGATTTCGGGAAACACCATATATTTT. It codes for CASSVEGGISGNTIYF.

The J gene is TRBJ2-1, the V gene TRBV21-1; TRBD2 is the table's D call and was not checked against the DNA. TRBV21-1 is annotated as a pseudogene. The CDR3 length is 16 residues. DNA of the CDR3: TGTGCCAGCAGCAAACTAAACGGAGGGACCTACAATGAGCAGTTCTTC. Translating it yields CASSKLNGGTYNEQFF.

V usage is TRBV18 and J usage is TRBJ1-5; tentative D call: TRBD1 (6 bases). The ends were cut back, 5 bases at V and 5 bases at J, with 16 bases in the middle. Germline CDR1 is KGHSH and CDR2 is LQKENI. The CDR3 covers 15 residues. The CDR3 sequence: CASSSTGQTYQPQHF. The CDR3 coding sequence is TGTGCCAGCTCATCGACGGGACAAACCTATCAGCCCCAGCATTTT.

The V call is TRBV6-5, the J call TRBJ2-7; 9 bases are shared with TRBD2. Germline trimming cut 7 bases from V and 4 bases from J; bases unmatched to any gene: 5. This CDR3 region has 13 residues. The germline CDR1 and CDR2 sequences are MNHEY and SVGAGI. Written as DNA, the CDR3 is TGTGCCAGCATGCAGCGGGAGGTTTACGAGCAGTACTTC. Its protein is CASMQREVYEQYF.

In its sample, this clone was seen a few times. The V and J genes are TRBV6-5 and TRBJ2-1, with D possibly being TRBD2 (5 bases). The germline V and J ends were trimmed by 0 bases and 6 bases, with 12 bases remaining between them. This CDR3 comprises 15 residues. Germline lookup yields CDR1 MNHEY and CDR2 SVGAGI. CDR3 sequence: CASSYSNGLSNEQFF. The CDR3 region has the DNA TGTGCCAGCAGTTACTCTAACGGACTGTCCAATGAGCAGTTCTTC.